This TCR beta chain is from a study of control samples from healthy donors and cancer patients. Germline CDR1 MDHEN, CDR2 SYDVKM. This CDR3 comprises 16 residues. With 3 bases clipped from V and 5 bases from J, the junction kept 13 bases outside the gene matches. The table came from immunoSEQ multiplex PCR; TCRdb's copy has only in-frame clones and leaves some out. Of around 180,000 clones listed, approximately 94% are singletons. The sequenced material came from blood. The clonotype comes from a woman aged 18-29 years in good health. The chain carries TRBV28 and TRBJ2-7; 7 bases are shared with TRBD2. The DNA for the CDR3 is TGTGCCAGCAGTTTTGCCCCCGGCGGGAGTTTCGACGAGCAGTACTTC. Amino acid sequence: CASSFAPGGSFDEQYF. Supplemented by reference TRBV28 and TRBJ2-7, the full variable domain reads DVKVTQSSRYLVKRTGEKVFLECVQDMDHENMFWYRQDPGLGLRLIYFSYDVKMKEKGDIPEGYSVSREKKERFSLILESASTNQTSMYLCASSFAPGGSFDEQYFGPGTRLTVT.